The rows below give T cell receptor beta chains drawn from one sample of a study of T cell responses to AZD1222 COVID-19 vaccine. The protocol was immunoSEQ multiplex PCR, while the TCRdb copy is restricted to in-frame clones and leaves out a portion. The table records 110,000 to 150,000 clones, 88% of them present only once. The material sequenced was peripheral blood, taken on day 0 of AZD1222 vaccination. The receptors were gathered from an adult in good health. CDR3s include the opening cysteine and the closing phenylalanine or tryptophan. A D gene is named only where the DNA matches it firmly. A clone size is listed for some rows: how often the clone was seen (once, few, many), or a class if it is expanded.

j_call	d_call	clone_size	cdr3_length	v_call	cdr3_aa	cdr3_nt
TRBJ2-3	TRBD2	-	15	TRBV5-1	CASRRASGTTDTQYF	TGCGCCAGCAGGAGAGCTAGCGGGACCACAGATACGCAGTATTTT
TRBJ1-3	-	few	15	TRBV3-1/TRBV3-2	CASSQFFSSGNTIYF	TGTGCCAGCAGCCAATTTTTCAGTTCTGGAAACACCATATATTTT
TRBJ1-1	TRBD1	-	12	TRBV7-8	CASSPTGAEAFF	TGTGCCAGCAGCCCAACAGGGGCCGAAGCTTTCTTT
TRBJ2-7	TRBD1	-	16	TRBV7-2	CASSTRDRGTLNEQYF	TGTGCCAGCAGCACCCGGGACAGGGGGACTTTGAACGAGCAGTACTTC
TRBJ2-1	-	-	15	TRBV7-8	CASSLAEGRMDEQFF	TGTGCCAGCAGCTTAGCGGAGGGGCGTATGGATGAGCAGTTCTTC
TRBJ1-1	-	-	14	TRBV10-1	CASTPGGGSTEAFF	TGCGCCAGCACTCCCGGGGGCGGGAGCACTGAAGCTTTCTTT
TRBJ1-1	-	-	12	TRBV30	CAWSQRSTEAFF	TGTGCCTGGAGTCAGAGATCCACTGAAGCTTTCTTT
TRBJ2-1	-	-	16	TRBV27	CASRVSNTISGREQFF	TGTGCCAGCAGGGTTTCCAACACCATTAGCGGTCGTGAGCAGTTCTTC
TRBJ1-1	-	-	14	TRBV5-1	CASSLPGQDTEAFF	TGCGCCAGCAGCTTGCCGGGACAAGACACTGAAGCTTTCTTT
TRBJ2-7	-	-	13	TRBV5-1	CASSLAAGYEQYF	TGCGCCAGCAGCTTGGCCGCGGGTTACGAGCAGTACTTC
TRBJ2-5	-	-	15	TRBV5-1	CASSPTWESRETQYF	TGCGCCAGCAGCCCAACTTGGGAGAGTCGAGAGACCCAGTACTTC
TRBJ1-5	-	-	15	TRBV18	CASSPVLGPDQPQHF	TGTGCCAGCTCACCCGTCCTTGGACCGGATCAGCCCCAGCATTTT
TRBJ2-4	-	-	13	TRBV7-3	CASSPRVSGIQYF	TGTGCCAGCAGCCCCCGAGTGTCAGGCATTCAGTACTTC
TRBJ1-5	-	once	14	TRBV4-2	CASSPQTGNQPQHF	TGTGCCAGCAGCCCCCAGACAGGAAATCAGCCCCAGCATTTT
TRBJ2-7	TRBD1	-	15	TRBV5-5	CASSLLWDRSYEQYF	TGTGCCAGCAGCTTGTTATGGGACAGGTCTTACGAGCAGTACTTC
TRBJ1-1	-	-	13	TRBV19	CASSIQADTEAFF	TGTGCCAGTAGTATTCAGGCAGACACTGAAGCTTTCTTT
TRBJ2-7	-	-	14	TRBV27	CASSFSGDGYEQYF	TGTGCCAGCAGTTTTTCGGGGGATGGATACGAGCAGTACTTC
TRBJ1-2	-	-	14	TRBV5-5	CASSESTRGSGYTF	TGTGCCAGCAGCGAGTCGACAAGGGGAAGCGGCTACACCTTC
TRBJ1-6	TRBD1	-	14	TRBV6-2/TRBV6-3	CASSLQGNHSPLHF	TGTGCCAGCAGTTTACAGGGGAACCATTCACCCCTCCACTTT
TRBJ2-6	-	-	17	TRBV19	CASSPLGGPSGANVLTF	TGTGCCAGTAGCCCCCTGGGAGGCCCCTCTGGGGCCAACGTCCTGACTTTC
TRBJ1-1	-	once	15	TRBV5-1	CASSLDRVGGTEAFF	TGCGCCAGCAGCTTGGACAGGGTCGGGGGCACTGAAGCTTTCTTT
TRBJ2-7	-	-	13	TRBV12-3/TRBV12-4	CASSTGASYEQYF	TGTGCCAGCAGTACCGGGGCCTCCTACGAGCAGTACTTC
TRBJ2-7	-	-	16	TRBV7-2	CASSLLGGRAPYEQYF	TGTGCCAGCAGTCTTCTTGGGGGTAGGGCTCCCTACGAGCAGTACTTC
TRBJ1-3	-	-	16	TRBV4-2	CASSQESASSGNTIYF	TGTGCCAGCAGCCAAGAATCCGCAAGCTCTGGAAACACCATATATTTT
TRBJ1-3	TRBD1	-	13	TRBV10-3	CAISRDSEGSIYF	TGTGCCATCAGTAGGGACAGCGAGGGGTCCATATATTTT
TRBJ2-1	-	-	15	TRBV24-1	CATSLFTGFRDEQFF	TGTGCCACCAGTCTATTTACAGGGTTTCGGGATGAGCAGTTCTTC
TRBJ2-1	TRBD2	-	15	TRBV5-5	CASRLGGSSYNEQFF	TGTGCCAGCAGGCTCGGCGGGAGCTCCTACAATGAGCAGTTCTTC
TRBJ2-7	TRBD1	-	15	TRBV5-4	CASSFTGTGWNEQYF	TGTGCCAGCAGCTTTACCGGGACAGGGTGGAACGAGCAGTACTTC
TRBJ2-2	-	-	15	TRBV9	CASSVDRLDTGELFF	TGTGCCAGCAGCGTAGATCGGCTGGACACCGGGGAGCTGTTTTTT
TRBJ2-7	-	many	16	TRBV7-6	CASSLQGTGPHYEQYF	TGTGCCAGCAGCTTACAGGGAACAGGTCCGCACTACGAGCAGTACTTC
TRBJ2-7	-	-	14	TRBV6-2/TRBV6-3	CASSYGGPPYEQYF	TGTGCCAGCAGTTACGGCGGGCCCCCCTACGAGCAGTACTTC
TRBJ1-2	-	-	15	TRBV21-1	CASSKGDRDSFSYTF	TGTGCCAGCAGCAAAGGGGACCGGGACAGTTTTAGCTACACCTTC
TRBJ2-7	-	-	14	TRBV6-1	CASSEQPGPYEQYF	TGTGCCAGCAGTGAACAGCCGGGGCCCTACGAGCAGTACTTC
TRBJ2-7	-	-	14	TRBV4-3	CASSQDRSVYEQYF	TGCGCCAGCAGCCAAGACAGGAGCGTCTACGAGCAGTACTTC
TRBJ1-5	-	-	16	TRBV5-3	CARSRGLQSSNQPQHF	TGTGCCAGAAGCCGCGGATTACAGTCCAGCAATCAGCCCCAGCATTTT
TRBJ2-7	-	-	13	TRBV6-5	CASSSGHYYEQYF	TGTGCCAGCAGCTCTGGGCATTACTACGAGCAGTACTTC
TRBJ2-1	-	-	15	TRBV5-1	CASSLGQTSYNEQFF	TGCGCCAGCAGCTTGGGACAGACCTCCTACAATGAGCAGTTCTTC
TRBJ2-1	TRBD2	-	15	TRBV28	CASSSQGLETNEQFF	TGTGCCAGCAGTTCACAGGGACTAGAAACCAATGAGCAGTTCTTC
TRBJ2-7	-	-	14	TRBV9	CASSLRKWDYEQYF	TGTGCCAGCAGCCTCCGAAAGTGGGACTACGAGCAGTACTTC
TRBJ2-2	-	-	15	TRBV30	CACNPDPGSTGELFF	TGTGCCTGCAATCCTGACCCGGGATCTACCGGGGAGCTGTTTTTT
TRBJ2-5	-	-	12	TRBV7-8	CASSLSLDSWYF	TGTGCCAGCAGCTTATCTCTAGACAGTTGGTACTTC
TRBJ1-2	-	-	15	TRBV7-8	CASSFLRGPNYGYTF	TGTGCCAGCAGCTTTCTCAGGGGCCCTAACTATGGCTACACCTTC
TRBJ2-2	TRBD2	-	14	TRBV7-9	CASSKREESGELFF	TGTGCCAGCAGCAAGCGGGAGGAGAGCGGGGAGCTGTTTTTT
TRBJ1-3	-	-	17	TRBV5-5	CASSFSPGRNSGNTIYF	TGTGCCAGCAGCTTTTCTCCGGGACGGAACTCTGGAAACACCATATATTTT
TRBJ1-1	-	-	14	TRBV7-2	CASSLPGGDTEAFF	TGTGCCAGCAGCCTCCCCGGGGGAGACACTGAAGCTTTCTTT
TRBJ1-2	-	-	14	TRBV10-2	CASSESPWAGGYTF	TGCGCCAGCAGTGAGTCCCCGTGGGCCGGGGGCTACACCTTC
TRBJ1-3	TRBD1	-	16	TRBV7-9	CASSLIGTATGNTIYF	TGTGCCAGCAGCTTGATTGGGACAGCGACTGGAAACACCATATATTTT
TRBJ2-2	TRBD2	-	16	TRBV5-4	CASSLRLAGYTGELFF	TGTGCCAGCAGCTTGCGACTAGCGGGATACACCGGGGAGCTGTTTTTT
TRBJ2-1	-	-	15	TRBV24-1	CATRPGIVPSNEQFF	TGTGCCACCAGACCCGGGATAGTGCCTTCCAATGAGCAGTTCTTC
TRBJ1-2	-	-	13	TRBV20-1	CSASSHTQVGYTF	TGCAGTGCTAGTTCCCACACCCAGGTTGGCTACACCTTC
TRBJ1-1	-	once	12	TRBV7-8	CASSLILSEAFF	TGTGCCAGCAGCTTAATTTTGAGTGAAGCTTTCTTT